These T cell receptor beta chains were read from a single sample in a study of blood T cell repertoires in COVID-19. Data came from immunoSEQ multiplex PCR; TCRdb stores just in-frame clones and leaves some out. The profile shows approximately 250,000 clones, approximately 84% of them singletons. Specimen: PBMCs or T cells enriched from blood (not recorded which). These TCRs come from a man aged 35 to 55 who had recovered from COVID-19. Each CDR3 is given with its conserved first and last residue.

TRBV30	CAWTGTRGWVGELFF
TRBV9	CASSVVPDSNQPQHF
TRBV4-3	CASSQNPGDDYGYTF
TRBV3-1/TRBV3-2	CASSPFGREATGELFF
TRBV10-3	CASGLGAHNEQFF
TRBV7-2	CASSLGLAGGREQFF
TRBV19	CASRDPGLASTDTQYF
TRBV2	CASSLRAPGLAAFF
TRBV2	CASYKGGSSYEQYF
TRBV5-1	CASSDGTSRGNEQFF
TRBV5-1	CASSLAGADYFF
TRBV7-3	CASSETGPGRGNEQFF
TRBV7-2	CASSAREGEQYF
TRBV11-2	CAIQLNTGDYGYTF
TRBV7-2	CASSLYLRVSTDTQYF
TRBV7-9	CASSPKGGSGANVLTF
TRBV11-2	CASSLTRQGAEAFF
TRBV7-2	CASSLVVEAPQYF
TRBV5-4	CATGQSNTGELFF
TRBV9	CASSARTRPLENEQFF
TRBV27	CASSGLLAGALYEQYF
TRBV2	CASSSSGGAADTQYF
TRBV11-3	CASSWVLTVASYEQYF
TRBV2	CASSGLNEQYF
TRBV10-3	CATAGTGGDQPQHF
TRBV29-1	CSVETVNEKLFF
TRBV28	CASSLYGGPPADTQYF
TRBV7-9	CASSSVGWESHGYTF
TRBV7-9	CASSLRGTEAFF
TRBV7-3	CASSYDRSSYNEQFF
TRBV4-2	CASSQPIGGGEQYF
TRBV28	CASSLRGLGYTF
TRBV7-2	CASSLEGVSQPQHF
TRBV4-2	CASSPLSGATDTQYF
TRBV28	CASRPPTGNSHEQYF
TRBV4-3	CASSREGTAGNTIYF
TRBV10-1	CASSEMSSTLPNEQFF
TRBV7-9	CASRDDSYYNEQFF
TRBV30	CAWIDSTEAFF